The subject of this entry is one TCR beta chain. This entry is derived from a study of CD8 T cells in Susac syndrome. Study overall: The sequenced Susac syndrome patients included about 6 who had clinically active disease and under 10 who were in remission.

Random hexamers were used to reverse transcribe 0.5 to 1 ug of RNA. The amplification used immunoSEQ multiplex PCR on TCR beta CDR3; it spanned 54 Vbeta and 13 Jbeta. TCRdb fed the immunoSEQ multiplex PCR reads into MiXCR, producing one record per CDR3 protein. The sample has about 53,000 distinct CDR3 sequences, 85% to 95% seen once. J lost 4 bases, V lost 0 bases, and 6 bases had no gene match. In germline, CDR1 is SGHTA, CDR2 FQGNSA. This CDR3 contains 16 residues. The receptor was derived from a human donor with Susac syndrome. This chain links TRBV7-2 with TRBJ2-1; 7 bases map to TRBD2. The sequenced sample consisted of CD8+ T cells from PBMCs. The CDR3 DNA follows: TGTGCCAGCAGCTTAGCGCGTTGGCGGGGGTACAATGAGCAGTTCTTC. It encodes CASSLARWRGYNEQFF.